This T cell receptor (beta chain) was retrieved from a study of cytomegalovirus exposure and HLA in healthy donors. General study points: Based on reports, TCR beta sequences accurately predicted HLA-A and HLA-B alleles for most subjects.

PCR used 60 Vbeta primers and 13 Jbeta primers. TCRdb keeps only in-frame clones here, not all; method: immunoSEQ multiplex PCR. This sample lists around 100,000 clones; its ten largest clones have 0.55% to 0.6%. Germline assignment: CDR1 SGHTA and CDR2 FQGNSA. The CDR3 runs to 13 residues. Trimming took off 4 bases at V and 10 bases at J, with 16 bases between the two ends. Regarding this clone: Its antigen is currently unknown.

This clonotype was obtained from a man aged 45-60 years in good health and CMV-seronegative. The material sequenced was PBMCs. This chain uses TRBV7-2 with TRBJ1-2, with D maybe TRBD1 (5 bases). CDR3 residues: CASSSGGTADYTF. CDR3 nucleotide sequence: TGTGCCAGCAGCTCGGGCGGGACCGCCGACTACACCTTC. The entire variable domain, with the rest obtained from reference TRBV7-2 and TRBJ1-2, is as follows: GAGVSQSPSNKVTEKGKDVELRCDPISGHTALYWYRQSLGQGLEFLIYFQGNSAPDKSGLPSDRFSAERTGGSVSTLTIQRTQQEDSAVYLCASSSGGTADYTFGSGTRLTVV.